Described below is a single T cell receptor (beta chain) sequence and its context. Its antigen is unidentified. CDR3 length: 15 residues. The germline gives CDR1 MDHEN, CDR2 SYDVKM. This specimen comes from a study of post-analysis software for immune sequencing data. Unique molecular identifiers tagged the TCR beta cDNA libraries. A population of about 0.85 to 11 million T cells gave rise to a few hundred thousand cDNA molecules. One entry per CDR3 protein results from TCRdb running MiXCR on the PCR reads. Of around 400,000 distinct CDR3 sequences in the sample, approximately 37% were seen once. Study-level findings and limits: Significantly lower normalized Chao1 diversity was seen in multiple sclerosis patients than in controls. TRBV segments more frequent in patients than in controls numbered five and included TRBV5-6, TRBV5-1 and TRBV20-1.

What was sequenced was blood. The rearrangement links TRBV28 to TRBJ2-5, with a tentative D call TRBD1 (6 bases). Matching the DNA end better, TRBJ2-7 makes the J call doubtful. This TCR derives from a girl aged 2 to 10 with multiple sclerosis. The CDR3: CASSSPPGQFYEQYF. The CDR3 coding sequence is TGTGCCAGCAGTTCGCCGCCCGGACAGTTCTACGAGCAGTACTTC.